The present TCR beta chain was sequenced within a study of post-analysis software for immune sequencing data. Overall study results and limits: A significant reduction in normalized Chao1 diversity was observed in multiple sclerosis patients versus controls.

A note on this clonotype: Its antigen is unidentified.

Presence of unique molecular identifiers characterized the TCR beta cDNA libraries. From approximately 0.95 to 9.8 million T cells, roughly 530,000 cDNA molecules were obtained. MiXCR, run by TCRdb on the PCR reads, gives a single entry per CDR3 protein. The repertoire holds around 770,000 distinct CDR3 sequences, with roughly 46% as singletons. The clonotype originates from a girl between 10 and 17 years old with multiple sclerosis. Sequencing used blood.

CDR3 DNA sequence: TGTGCCAGCAGCTTAGATCGGGGGGTAAAAGAGACCCAGTACTTC. Translated: CASSLDRGVKETQYF. The chain is built from TRBV7-2 and TRBJ2-5; 7 positions agree with TRBD2. Unmatched junction bases numbered 5, after V lost 1 base and J lost 3 bases. Germline CDR1 reads SGHTA; CDR2 reads FQGNSA. This CDR3 region has 15 residues.